Listed below are T cell receptor beta chains from one sample, sequenced in a study of T cells expressing NK-cell markers. TCRdb re-called the 5' RACE reads, yielding one record per CDR3 amino acid sequence without DNA. The table gives 450,000 to 600,000 distinct CDR3 sequences; the top ten clones make up approximately 3.6% of it. The specimen sequenced was blood T cells: a sorted CD56 or NKG2C T cell subset, CD4+ or CD8+ T cells, or bulk PBMC T cells (not recorded which). These receptors came from a young man in good health. The CDR3 runs from the conserved cysteine through the conserved F or W.

>TRBV15|TRBJ2-4
CATSREGTGGNIQYF
>TRBV20-1|TRBJ2-7
CSAMDPGLAAYEQYF
>TRBV18|TRBJ2-1
CASSPQNRGQNEQFF
>TRBV29-1|TRBJ2-3
CSVDERTDTQYF
>TRBV28|TRBJ2-3
CASTPTRGVTQYF
>TRBV30|TRBJ2-1
CAWSTPRGRGGRSYNEQFF
>TRBV24-1|TRBJ2-2
CATPGLAGTNTGELFF
>TRBV20-1|TRBJ2-7
CSARDVLAGVGYEQYF
>TRBV20-1|TRBJ2-1
CSAQEGPGLANEQFF
>TRBV6-1|TRBJ2-1
CASRVLATNEQFF